This T cell receptor beta chain derives from a study of T cell responses to AZD1222 COVID-19 vaccine. The study, taken as a whole, reports: Increased Spike-specific TCR breadth and depth were observed after two AZD1222 doses. Reportedly, nearly half of unique spike TCRs recognized epitopes outside B.1.351/B.1.1.7 mutations. There were mostly white British donors and more females than males, and clonal diversity was possibly underestimated.

Produced via immunoSEQ multiplex PCR; TCRdb's table is partial and in-frame only. The sample contains about 140,000 clones, more than 85% of which appear only once. About this clone: Its target is not known.

This CDR3 region has 15 residues. Trimming removed 5 bases from V and 0 bases from J, with 14 bases in between. Germline loops: CDR1 SNHLY, CDR2 FYNNEI. The chain links TRBV2 to TRBJ2-7, with no clear D. The starting material was peripheral blood, obtained after recovery from COVID-19. This sequence originates from an adult who had recovered from COVID-19. The CDR3, as DNA: TGTGCCAGCAGTTTTGACCCGGCTAGCTCCTACGAGCAGTACTTC. Translation: CASSFDPASSYEQYF.